Sequencing of this T cell receptor (beta chain) was carried out in a study of graft-versus-host responses after intestinal transplantation. At the level of the study: Transplant types were multivisceral, liver-intestinal, or isolated intestinal.

Using immunoSEQ multiplex PCR, the repertoire was profiled, and TCRdb retains in-frame clones only, with some absent. The sample lists nearly 9,000 clones; approximately 26% were seen once. Responders (about 200,000, CFSE-labeled) were co-plated with about 200,000 irradiated, violet-dye-labeled stimulators. This receptor was taken from a human patient who was an organ donor for intestinal transplantation. The input for sequencing was alloreactive CD8+ T cells from a mixed lymphocyte reaction culture, taken before transplantation. Noted subset: CFSE-low proliferating T cells sorted from approximately 6-day pre-transplant mixed lymphocyte reaction (GvH or HvG direction).

This CDR3 is CASSLTGGDYEQYF. CDR3 coding DNA: TGTGCCAGCAGCTTAACCGGGGGCGACTACGAGCAGTACTTC. The rearrangement joins TRBV7-9 to TRBJ2-7, with D tentatively TRBD1 or TRBD2 (6 bases each). There are 14 residues in the CDR3. Trimming removed 2 bases from V and 3 bases from J, with 11 bases in between. Per germline, CDR1 SEHNR and CDR2 FQNEAQ (reference sequence).